The rows below give T cell receptor beta chains drawn from one sample of a study of cytomegalovirus exposure and HLA in healthy donors. The table came from immunoSEQ multiplex PCR; TCRdb's copy has only in-frame clones and leaves some out. The sample holds about 170,000 clones, 80% to 90% seen once. Sequenced: PBMCs. The receptors come from a woman aged 18 to 35 in good health and CMV-seronegative. The CDR3 runs from the conserved cysteine through the conserved F or W. The order of the fields is V gene, J gene, CDR3 protein.

TRBV2	TRBJ2-1	CASSEASAGVLEQFF
TRBV7-9	TRBJ2-5	CSSSLPGSGKKLETQYF
TRBV4-2	TRBJ2-3	CASSPLEVAGVGTQYF
TRBV4-2	TRBJ1-4	CASSPIAWGLDEKLFF
TRBV28	TRBJ2-1	CASTRGRNYNEQFF
TRBV2	TRBJ2-1	CASRRLAERINEQFF
TRBV4-2	TRBJ1-5	CASSQEGPGTGNPLGDQPQHF
TRBV11-3	TRBJ2-1	CASSLLASYNEQFF
TRBV4-1	TRBJ1-1	CASSQGATGLATEAFF
TRBV7-3	TRBJ2-3	CASSLTVEGAPYSTQYF
TRBV7-8	TRBJ2-7	CASSRRLAGSYEQYF
TRBV19	TRBJ2-7	CASSIVAGDVREQYF
TRBV27	TRBJ2-7	CASRPWGTDYEQYF
TRBV5-1	TRBJ1-1	CASSQGGTEAFF
TRBV5-6	TRBJ2-5	CASSTDRDFQETQYF
TRBV7-9	TRBJ1-6	CASSPGSRNSPLHF
TRBV30	TRBJ2-5	CAWSPKQAPYF
TRBV7-2	TRBJ1-1	CASSPQQNTEAFF
TRBV6-6	TRBJ2-2	CASLAVTGELFF
TRBV7-2	TRBJ2-5	CASSLRVTGIQETQYF
TRBV19	TRBJ1-5	CASSLGSFNQPQHF
TRBV6-5	TRBJ2-7	CASSYPKSEQYF
TRBV18	TRBJ2-5	CASSPVQGVGETQYF
TRBV14	TRBJ2-7	CASSLLGTSGSWYEQYF
TRBV11-2	TRBJ1-1	CASSLLGRATEAFF
TRBV27	TRBJ2-7	CASSLSENSGRARQYF
TRBV20-1	TRBJ2-5	CSAEGAKTQYF